Listed below are T cell receptor beta chains from one sample, sequenced in a study of cytomegalovirus exposure and HLA in healthy donors. Profiling relied on immunoSEQ multiplex PCR, and the TCRdb table lists in-frame clones only, not all of them. The data show more than 75,000 clones, roughly 78% seen once. Sequencing was done on a sample of PBMCs. Every receptor here comes from a man aged 30 to 45 in good health and CMV-seronegative. Each CDR3 is given with its conserved first and last residue. Fields, in order: V gene, J gene, CDR3 protein.

V: TRBV6-1
J: TRBJ2-7
CDR3: CASSPGTGSNYEQYF

V: TRBV6-5
J: TRBJ1-5
CDR3: CASRLDRSQPQHF

V: TRBV6-1
J: TRBJ1-5
CDR3: CATHLELSNQPQHF

V: TRBV9
J: TRBJ2-1
CDR3: CASSVEGRVDEQFF

V: TRBV9
J: TRBJ2-7
CDR3: CASSVGGTEDEQYF

V: TRBV4-2
J: TRBJ2-5
CDR3: CASSQAPGDLVAQYF

V: TRBV11-3
J: TRBJ2-1
CDR3: CASSLDGSSYNEQFF

V: TRBV19
J: TRBJ1-4
CDR3: CASSKPGQPNEKLFF

V: TRBV18
J: TRBJ2-3
CDR3: CASSQQGSGTDTQYF

V: TRBV27
J: TRBJ1-2
CDR3: CASSGAGTGKLYGYTF

V: TRBV6-1
J: TRBJ2-2
CDR3: CASSDGTGIPGELFF

V: TRBV7-2
J: TRBJ1-2
CDR3: CASSSPLGGNTNYGYTF

V: TRBV6-5
J: TRBJ2-5
CDR3: CASSYPDRKETQYF

V: TRBV23-1
J: TRBJ1-5
CDR3: CARKGRIGVKNQPQHF

V: TRBV9
J: TRBJ2-1
CDR3: CASNWRGVYEQFF

V: TRBV6-5
J: TRBJ2-5
CDR3: CASSQGVAGTQYF

V: TRBV27
J: TRBJ2-2
CDR3: CASSFSRLRGELFF

V: TRBV12-5
J: TRBJ2-5
CDR3: CASGLVGTQYF

V: TRBV4-2
J: TRBJ2-7
CDR3: CASSQSPTSGSGEQYF

V: TRBV18
J: TRBJ1-5
CDR3: CASSRVAGKQPQHF

V: TRBV19
J: TRBJ2-7
CDR3: CASSISPSYEQYF

V: TRBV4-2
J: TRBJ2-3
CDR3: CASKTSGKGRSDTQYF

V: TRBV6-5
J: TRBJ1-2
CDR3: CASRDSIYGYTF

V: TRBV27
J: TRBJ2-1
CDR3: CASSGDSGSYNEQFF

V: TRBV19
J: TRBJ1-1
CDR3: CASSNLAGTVNTEAFF

V: TRBV10-3
J: TRBJ2-5
CDR3: CAIRGTGETQYF

V: TRBV27
J: TRBJ1-4
CDR3: CATRTVGEKLFF

V: TRBV19
J: TRBJ1-1
CDR3: CASSIIDRANTEAFF

V: TRBV7-8
J: TRBJ1-5
CDR3: CASSPNRDLSNQPQHF

V: TRBV7-9
J: TRBJ2-2
CDR3: CASSKSGNGELFF

V: TRBV7-7
J: TRBJ1-4
CDR3: CASSPTGTGEKLFF

V: TRBV6-5
J: TRBJ1-5
CDR3: CASSRAEGPQHF

V: TRBV5-4
J: TRBJ2-1
CDR3: CASSAGTGGSNEQFF

V: TRBV6-5
J: TRBJ1-1
CDR3: CASRDPGGRNTEAFF